The 6 T cell receptor beta chains below were found in one sample sequenced in a study of shared clonotypes between healthy human individuals. Repertoires were generated with immunoSEQ multiplex PCR, while TCRdb's copy carries only in-frame clones and drops some. Among 1.5 million to 1.9 million clones listed, 95% to 99% were seen once. The sequenced sample consisted of naive CD4+ T cells sorted from blood. The subset here: CD45RA+ positively selected. These receptors all stem from a man in his thirties or forties in good health.

The chain carries TRBV7-6 and TRBJ2-5; unclear D gene. The V end lost 1 base, the J end lost 1 base, and 10 bases lay between the germline ends. This CDR3 has 15 residues. In germline, CDR1 is SGHVS, CDR2 FNYEAQ. The CDR3 reads CASSLGAGRQETQYF. The CDR3 region has the DNA TGTGCCAGCAGCTTAGGAGCAGGTCGCCAAGAGACCCAGTACTTC.

The chain couples TRBV5-5 to TRBJ1-5; TRBD1 is a possible D gene (5 bases). V was shortened by 4 bases and J by 5 bases, with 16 bases between the two germline ends. The V gene's germline CDR1 is SGHKS and CDR2 YYEKEE (reference sequence). CDR3 length: 15 residues. The CDR3 loop reads CASSPEPAGDQPQHF. The CDR3 nucleotides are TGTGCCAGCAGCCCGGAACCAGCGGGGGATCAGCCCCAGCATTTT.

This rearrangement joins TRBV5-6 to TRBJ2-1; TRBD2 matches at 9 bases. Trimming removed 4 bases from V and 5 bases from J; junction bases left unmatched: 7. Germline lookup yields CDR1 SGHDT and CDR2 YYEEEE. The CDR3 consists of 15 residues. The CDR3 DNA reads TGTGCCAGCAGCCGGATAGTAGCGGGGGACAATGAGCAGTTCTTC. It encodes CASSRIVAGDNEQFF.

J is TRBJ1-1 and V is TRBV19; D not certain. The CDR3 has 18 amino acids. V lost 1 base to trimming and J lost 0 bases, with 18 bases between them. Per germline, CDR1 LNHDA and CDR2 SQIVND (reference sequence). The CDR3 protein is CASSIVSPGAGLNTEAFF. The CDR3 DNA reads TGTGCCAGTAGTATAGTGTCCCCGGGAGCGGGCTTGAACACTGAAGCTTTCTTT.

V usage is TRBV2 and J usage is TRBJ1-5; 9 bases are a match to TRBD1. There are 18 residues in the CDR3. Germline values: CDR1 SNHLY, CDR2 FYNNEI. With 4 bases clipped from V and 2 bases from J, the junction kept 12 bases outside the gene matches. Here the CDR3 DNA reads TGTGCCAGCAGTGTGGGGACAGGGTTAGGACTTGGCAATCAGCCCCAGCATTTT. This encodes CASSVGTGLGLGNQPQHF.

The V gene is TRBV6-4, the J gene TRBJ1-5, with D perhaps matching TRBD1 (6 bases). This CDR3 is built from 14 residues. V dropped 3 bases and J dropped 5 bases, with 11 bases sitting between them. Germline V gene data show CDR1 as MRHNA and CDR2 as SNTAGT. The CDR3 DNA follows: TGTGCCAGCAGTGAGACAGGTTCGCATCAGCCCCAGCATTTT. The encoded protein is CASSETGSHQPQHF.